One sample yielded the 24 T cell receptor beta chains listed below, sequenced in a study of control samples from healthy donors and cancer patients. Profiling relied on immunoSEQ multiplex PCR, and the TCRdb table lists in-frame clones only, not all of them. The sample comprises some 120,000 clones, around nine tenths of which are singletons, and around 10% rests with the top ten. The sample taken for sequencing was blood. Receptors originate from a man aged 25 to 40 in good health.

This sequence joins TRBV7-2 and TRBJ2-5; TRBD2 aligns across 7 bases. CDR1 and CDR2 (germline): SGHTA, FQGNSA. V gave up 1 base and J gave up 4 bases; unmatched junction bases: 6. The CDR3 consists of 15 residues. CDR3 region: CASSLDLRGGETQYF. CDR3 in DNA: TGTGCCAGCAGCTTAGATCTACGCGGGGGAGAGACCCAGTACTTC.

This CDR3 reads CASRQQGSPLHF. The CDR3 DNA is TGTGCCAGCAGGCAACAGGGGTCACCCCTCCACTTT. The chain links TRBV2 to TRBJ1-6; 7 bases align to TRBD1. This CDR3 contains 12 residues. The V segment lost 6 bases and the J segment 10 bases; nucleotides outside the gene matches: 3. CDR1 is SNHLY, CDR2 FYNNEI, per germline.

The CDR3 spells CAWSVRLENTEAFF. For the CDR3, the DNA is TGTGCCTGGAGTGTACGGTTGGAGAACACTGAAGCTTTCTTT. The chain links TRBV30 to TRBJ1-1; D gene uncertain. The germline V gene has CDR1 GTSNPN and CDR2 SVGIG (reference sequence). Trimming pared 0 bases from V and 1 base from J, leaving 9 bases between. The CDR3 runs to 14 residues.

In its sample, this clone ranks as medium-sized. J is TRBJ2-5 and V is TRBV11-1; D is unclear. The CDR3 is 15 amino acids. With 2 bases removed from V and 2 bases from J, the gap between germline ends came to 12 bases. The V gene's germline CDR1 is SGHAT and CDR2 FQDESV (reference sequence). In DNA form, the CDR3 reads TGTGCCAGCAGCTTAAGGCCGACACTACAAGAGACCCAGTACTTC. Translation gives CASSLRPTLQETQYF.

The chain combines TRBV19 with TRBJ1-5, with D uncertain. The CDR3 is 14 residues long. With 5 bases removed from V and 2 bases from J, the gap between germline ends came to 10 bases. Germline CDR1 reads LNHDA; CDR2 reads SQIVND (reference sequence). CDR3 region: CASSPASGNQPQHF. The CDR3 DNA is TGTGCCAGTAGTCCGGCCTCGGGCAATCAGCCCCAGCATTTT.

The chain is built from TRBV24-1 and TRBJ2-3; D ambiguous. The V and J ends lost 3 bases and 0 bases respectively, with 3 bases between them. The germline gives CDR1 KGHDR, CDR2 SFDVKD. The CDR3 loop spans 13 amino acids. The CDR3 nucleotides are TGTGCCACCAGTGATGACAGCACAGATACGCAGTATTTT. Its translation is CATSDDSTDTQYF.

The J gene is TRBJ2-5, the V gene TRBV11-3; no definite D call. The V and J ends lost 5 bases and 2 bases respectively, with 12 bases between them. The germline CDR1 and CDR2 sequences are SGHNT and YENEEA. The CDR3 consists of 14 residues. The CDR3 loop is CASSPRPIQETQYF. The CDR3 DNA is TGTGCCAGCAGCCCCCGTCCCATTCAAGAGACCCAGTACTTC.

V and J are TRBV6-4 and TRBJ1-2; no reliable D call. In germline, CDR1 is MRHNA, CDR2 SNTAGT. With 2 bases removed from V and 4 bases from J, the gap between germline ends came to 8 bases. The CDR3 runs 13 residues. The CDR3 spells CASSDPDTYGYTF. The CDR3 nucleotides are TGTGCCAGCAGTGACCCCGACACCTATGGCTACACCTTC.

Of note for this clone: In the same sample, other DNA sequences code for this CDR3. The V and J genes are TRBV18 and TRBJ1-2, with D unresolved. V shed 0 bases and J shed 8 bases, with 13 bases lying between them. The CDR3 runs to 14 residues. Germline values: CDR1 KGHSH, CDR2 LQKENI. CDR3 amino acids: CASSPPTPWAGYTF. DNA of the CDR3: TGTGCCAGCTCACCACCGACTCCGTGGGCGGGCTACACCTTC. The whole variable domain, filled in from reference TRBV18 and TRBJ1-2, reads NAGVMQNPRHLVRRRGQEARLRCSPMKGHSHVYWYRQLPEEGLKFMVYLQKENIIDESGMPKERFSAEFPKEGPSILRIQQVVRGDSAAYFCASSPPTPWAGYTFGSGTRLTVV.

CDR3 DNA: TGTGCCAGCAGCGTAGAAGGGGGACAGGGAGAGACCCAGTACTTC. This codes for CASSVEGGQGETQYF. This chain uses TRBV9 with TRBJ2-5; 9 bases match TRBD1. Per the germline V gene, CDR1 is SGDLS and CDR2 is YYNGEE. V lost 0 bases to trimming and J lost 4 bases; unmatched junction nucleotides: 4. The length of the CDR3 is 15 residues.

The V call is TRBV5-1, the J call TRBJ2-2; perhaps TRBD2 as D (5 bases). V lost 4 bases and J 0 bases, leaving 10 bases between the germline ends. This CDR3 contains 15 residues. CDR1 SGHRS and CDR2 YFSETQ come from the germline V gene. CDR3: CASSPRGANTGELFF. The CDR3 DNA follows: TGCGCCAGCAGCCCACGGGGAGCGAACACCGGGGAGCTGTTTTTT. The full variable domain, its missing parts supplied by reference TRBV5-1 and TRBJ2-2, is KAGVTQTPRYLIKTRGQQVTLSCSPISGHRSVSWYQQTPGQGLQFLFEYFSETQRNKGNFPGRFSGRQFSNSRSEMNVSTLELGDSALYLCASSPRGANTGELFFGEGSRLTVL.

This clone was observed once. The chain recombines TRBV27 with TRBJ1-1; D not resolved. V lost 6 bases to trimming and J lost 2 bases, with 16 bases between them. Germline CDR1 reads MNHEY; CDR2 reads SMNVEV (reference sequence). This CDR3 spans 15 amino acids. The CDR3 bases are TGTGCCAGCAGCCCCCTCACGAGGCTAAACACTGAAGCTTTCTTT. Protein product: CASSPLTRLNTEAFF.

V gene TRBV11-2 combines with J gene TRBJ1-4; D gene uncertain. V lost 1 base and J lost 5, with 11 bases in between. Per the germline V gene, CDR1 is SGHAT and CDR2 is FQNNGV. The length of the CDR3 is 15 residues. DNA for the CDR3: TGTGCCAGCAGCTTAGCCGGTTACGGAAATGAAAAACTGTTTTTT. Translation gives CASSLAGYGNEKLFF.

The chain recombines TRBV20-1 with TRBJ1-5, with D possibly being TRBD1 (5 bases). Deletions cut 3 bases from V and 5 bases from J, with 8 bases between. CDR3 length equals 12 residues. Germline V gene sequence: CDR1 DFQATT, CDR2 SNEGSKA (reference sequence). This chain's CDR3 is CSASEGDQPQHF. As DNA, the CDR3 is TGCAGTGCTAGTGAAGGGGATCAGCCCCAGCATTTT.

The V gene is TRBV27, the J gene TRBJ2-4; 7 bases match TRBD2. The germline V gene encodes CDR1 MNHEY and CDR2 SMNVEV (reference sequence). The CDR3 is 16 residues long. V lost 5 bases and J lost 0; bases outside the gene matches: 7. CDR3 DNA: TGTGCCAGCAGTCGCCAGCGGGATCTAGCCAAAAACATTCAGTACTTC. This gives the protein CASSRQRDLAKNIQYF.

This clone was observed a few times. The V call is TRBV7-3, the J call TRBJ1-3; D unresolved. This CDR3 is 13 amino acids long. Germline-derived CDR1 and CDR2 are SGHTA and FQGTGA. Deletions cut 5 bases from V and 4 bases from J, with 9 bases between. Here the CDR3 reads CASSQMDGNTIYF. As DNA, the CDR3 is TGTGCCAGCAGCCAAATGGACGGAAACACCATATATTTT.

The chain is built from TRBV18 and TRBJ2-5, with D hard to call. The CDR3 loop spans 18 amino acids. The V gene lost 0 bases and the J gene lost 3 bases, with 20 bases spanning the gap. CDR1 and CDR2 from the germline V gene are KGHSH and LQKENI. The CDR3 reads CASSPPILHRTKEETQYF. Written as DNA, the CDR3 is TGTGCCAGCTCACCACCGATCCTTCATAGAACCAAGGAAGAGACCCAGTACTTC.

The rearrangement uses TRBV4-2 and TRBJ2-1; D remains unclear. Germline loops: CDR1 LGHNA, CDR2 YNFKEQ. Trimming cost V 0 bases and J 0 bases, with 9 bases left between them. The CDR3 totals 16 residues. The CDR3 DNA is TGTGCCAGCAGCCAAGATTTTGGCGGCTCCTACAATGAGCAGTTCTTC. Translating gives CASSQDFGGSYNEQFF.

The V gene is TRBV11-2, the J gene TRBJ1-1; 8 bases agree with TRBD1. The CDR3 has 16 residues. In germline, CDR1 is SGHAT, CDR2 FQNNGV. V gave up 1 base and J gave up 1 base; unmatched junction bases: 5. CDR3 amino acids: CASSLVGQGGNTEAFF. CDR3 sequence (DNA): TGTGCCAGCAGCTTAGTCGGACAGGGTGGGAACACTGAAGCTTTCTTT.

The chain recombines TRBV3-1 (or the pseudogene TRBV3-2) with TRBJ1-5; a weak D match, TRBD1 (6 bases). CDR1 and CDR2 from the germline V gene are LGHDT and YNNKEL (reference sequence). The V and J ends lost 3 bases and 7 bases respectively, with 16 bases between them. The CDR3 is made up of 15 amino acids. CDR3 sequence: CASSQDSTERQPQHF. The CDR3 bases are TGTGCCAGCAGCCAGGACAGTACGGAAAGACAGCCCCAGCATTTT.

The chain carries TRBV18 and TRBJ1-1, with a possible D match to TRBD1 (6 bases). Germline loops: CDR1 KGHSH, CDR2 LQKENI. CDR3 length equals 13 residues. The ends were cut back, 2 bases at V and 5 bases at J, with 9 bases in the middle. The CDR3 is CASSPRGETEAFF. The CDR3 DNA sequence: TGTGCCAGCTCACCAAGGGGGGAGACTGAAGCTTTCTTT.

The chain employs TRBV10-3 and TRBJ1-2; no clear D gene. This CDR3 is 15 amino acids long. The germline V gene encodes CDR1 ENHRY and CDR2 SYGVKD. V gave up 0 bases and J gave up 4 bases, with 12 bases separating them. The CDR3 bases are TGTGCCATCAGTGAGTCGACACTACTCAGCTATGGCTACACCTTC. Its protein product is CAISESTLLSYGYTF.

V usage is TRBV19 and J usage is TRBJ1-1; 8 bases line up with TRBD1. V dropped 2 bases and J dropped 6; count of bases not matched to a gene: 8. Germline lookup yields CDR1 LNHDA and CDR2 SQIVND (reference sequence). This CDR3 comprises 15 residues. The CDR3 nucleotides are TGTGCCAGTAGTATACAGGGGGCTGTGGGCTCTGAAGCTTTCTTT. Its protein product is CASSIQGAVGSEAFF.

J is TRBJ1-2 and V is TRBV9; D is unresolved. Germline-derived CDR1 and CDR2 are SGDLS and YYNGEE. The CDR3 loop spans 16 amino acids. Trimming removed 2 bases from V and 4 bases from J, with 18 bases in between. CDR3 sequence: CASSVALSYTAYGYTF. In nucleotides, the CDR3 is TGTGCCAGCAGCGTTGCCCTCTCCTACACGGCCTATGGCTACACCTTC.